The rows below give T cell receptor beta chains drawn from one sample of a study of vaccination and CD4 T cells after COVID-19. Their recognized antigens are unknown. TCRdb re-analysed the PCR reads in MiXCR, keeping a single row per CDR3 protein. Altogether fewer than 9,500 distinct CDR3 sequences are present, 64% being singletons, with the ten largest covering around a third. The sequencing sample was made of CD4+ T cells from blood, cultured in vitro. The receptors originated from a human donor who had recovered from COVID-19. The CDR3 runs from the conserved cysteine through the conserved F or W. The order of the fields is clone size, V gene, D gene, CDR3 length, J gene, CDR3 protein, CDR3 DNA. The D gene is left open where the match is weak. The size of a clone is reported for some rows only, either as once, few or many, or as a class for expanded clones.

abundance: .
v_gene: TRBV14
d_gene: .
len: 17
j_gene: TRBJ1-1
CDR3aa: CASSQDWVTGMVTEAFF
CDR3nt: TGTGCCAGCAGCCAAGATTGGGTTACAGGGATGGTAACTGAAGCTTTCTTT

abundance: .
v_gene: TRBV12-3/TRBV12-4
d_gene: TRBD1
len: 16
j_gene: TRBJ1-5
CDR3aa: CASSLGTGHFNQPQHF
CDR3nt: TGTGCCAGCAGTTTGGGGACAGGCCACTTCAATCAGCCCCAGCATTTT

abundance: .
v_gene: TRBV2
d_gene: .
len: 12
j_gene: TRBJ1-1
CDR3aa: CASRLGNTEAFF
CDR3nt: TGTGCCAGCAGGCTAGGGAACACTGAAGCTTTCTTT

abundance: .
v_gene: TRBV3-1
d_gene: .
len: 15
j_gene: TRBJ2-7
CDR3aa: CASSQASGRLYEQYF
CDR3nt: TGTGCCAGCAGCCAAGCGTCGGGACGCCTCTACGAGCAGTACTTC

abundance: .
v_gene: TRBV12-3/TRBV12-4
d_gene: TRBD1
len: 16
j_gene: TRBJ2-7
CDR3aa: CASSPSRTGTSYEQYF
CDR3nt: TGTGCCAGCAGTCCCTCTCGGACAGGGACGTCCTACGAGCAGTACTTC

abundance: .
v_gene: TRBV6-2/TRBV6-3
d_gene: .
len: 14
j_gene: TRBJ1-5
CDR3aa: CASSYPGPNQPQHF
CDR3nt: TGTGCCAGCAGTTACCCCGGACCTAATCAGCCCCAGCATTTT

abundance: .
v_gene: TRBV6-5
d_gene: .
len: 15
j_gene: TRBJ2-2
CDR3aa: CASSSAVGNTGELFF
CDR3nt: TGTGCCAGCAGTTCTGCGGTCGGGAACACCGGGGAGCTGTTTTTT

abundance: few
v_gene: TRBV7-2
d_gene: .
len: 14
j_gene: TRBJ1-5
CDR3aa: CASRDGQFNQPQHF
CDR3nt: TGTGCCAGCAGGGACGGTCAGTTCAATCAGCCCCAGCATTTT

abundance: .
v_gene: TRBV20-1
d_gene: .
len: 15
j_gene: TRBJ2-3
CDR3aa: CSATGPITVTDTQYF
CDR3nt: TGCAGTGCTACCGGGCCGATAACCGTCACAGATACGCAGTATTTT

abundance: .
v_gene: TRBV20-1
d_gene: .
len: 15
j_gene: TRBJ1-5
CDR3aa: CSASRPRGEVQPQHF
CDR3nt: TGCAGTGCTAGCCGCCCGAGAGGGGAAGTTCAGCCCCAGCATTTT

abundance: .
v_gene: TRBV19
d_gene: .
len: 14
j_gene: TRBJ1-2
CDR3aa: CASSIAGADYGYTF
CDR3nt: TGTGCCAGTAGTATAGCGGGGGCTGACTATGGCTACACCTTC

abundance: few
v_gene: TRBV11-2
d_gene: .
len: 12
j_gene: TRBJ1-2
CDR3aa: CASSLAGGGYTF
CDR3nt: TGTGCCAGCAGCTTAGCGGGGGGCGGCTACACCTTC

abundance: .
v_gene: TRBV6-1
d_gene: .
len: 14
j_gene: TRBJ1-6
CDR3aa: CASSTRRGGSPLHF
CDR3nt: TGTGCCAGCAGCACCCGACGGGGAGGGTCACCCCTCCACTTT

abundance: .
v_gene: TRBV25-1
d_gene: .
len: 16
j_gene: TRBJ1-6
CDR3aa: CASSAHGSSYNSPLHF
CDR3nt: TGTGCCAGCAGTGCCCACGGAAGCTCCTATAATTCACCCCTCCACTTT

abundance: .
v_gene: TRBV20-1
d_gene: .
len: 16
j_gene: TRBJ1-2
CDR3aa: CSAMGYGRTINYGYTF
CDR3nt: TGCAGTGCTATGGGATACGGCAGGACTATTAACTATGGCTACACCTTC

abundance: .
v_gene: TRBV20-1
d_gene: TRBD1
len: 14
j_gene: TRBJ2-7
CDR3aa: CSASRQGKYYEQYF
CDR3nt: TGCAGTGCTAGCCGACAGGGGAAATACTACGAGCAGTACTTC

abundance: large
v_gene: TRBV7-6
d_gene: .
len: 15
j_gene: TRBJ2-3
CDR3aa: CASSSGRTAGDTQYF
CDR3nt: TGTGCCAGCAGCAGTGGACGTACAGCGGGCGATACGCAGTATTTT

abundance: .
v_gene: TRBV7-3
d_gene: .
len: 19
j_gene: TRBJ2-7
CDR3aa: CASSSSPRLQGGASYEQYF
CDR3nt: TGTGCCAGCAGCTCCTCCCCGCGCCTCCAGGGGGGGGCTTCCTACGAGCAGTACTTC

abundance: .
v_gene: TRBV7-6
d_gene: .
len: 16
j_gene: TRBJ2-7
CDR3aa: CASSLVGGAASGEQYF
CDR3nt: TGTGCCAGCAGCTTAGTGGGGGGCGCCGCATCTGGGGAGCAGTACTTC

abundance: .
v_gene: TRBV5-1
d_gene: TRBD1
len: 15
j_gene: TRBJ1-5
CDR3aa: CASREGAQSNQPQHF
CDR3nt: TGCGCCAGCAGAGAGGGGGCGCAGAGCAATCAGCCCCAGCATTTT

abundance: once
v_gene: TRBV10-3
d_gene: .
len: 14
j_gene: TRBJ1-2
CDR3aa: CAISDSTGDYGYTF
CDR3nt: TGTGCCATCAGTGACTCGACAGGAGACTATGGCTACACCTTC

abundance: .
v_gene: TRBV19
d_gene: TRBD2
len: 14
j_gene: TRBJ2-1
CDR3aa: CASRAAGGHNEQFF
CDR3nt: TGTGCCAGTAGGGCAGCGGGAGGGCACAATGAGCAGTTCTTC

abundance: .
v_gene: TRBV20-1
d_gene: .
len: 16
j_gene: TRBJ1-3
CDR3aa: CSARDSGALSGNTIYF
CDR3nt: TGCAGTGCTAGAGATTCAGGGGCCCTCTCTGGAAACACCATATATTTT

abundance: .
v_gene: TRBV7-2
d_gene: TRBD2
len: 13
j_gene: TRBJ2-7
CDR3aa: CASSLREGYEQYF
CDR3nt: TGTGCCAGCAGCTTAAGGGAGGGCTACGAGCAGTACTTC

abundance: .
v_gene: TRBV11-2
d_gene: TRBD1
len: 15
j_gene: TRBJ2-5
CDR3aa: CASSYSTGASGTQYF
CDR3nt: TGTGCCAGCAGCTACTCAACAGGGGCCTCCGGGACCCAGTACTTC

abundance: .
v_gene: TRBV6-1
d_gene: .
len: 13
j_gene: TRBJ1-5
CDR3aa: CASRAYSNQPQHF
CDR3nt: TGTGCCAGCAGAGCCTATAGCAATCAGCCCCAGCATTTT

abundance: .
v_gene: TRBV28
d_gene: .
len: 16
j_gene: TRBJ2-7
CDR3aa: CASSSPSNLQSYEQYF
CDR3nt: TGTGCCAGCAGTTCACCGAGTAACCTCCAATCCTACGAGCAGTACTTC

abundance: .
v_gene: TRBV28
d_gene: .
len: 15
j_gene: TRBJ1-5
CDR3aa: CASSSPRVSNQPQHF
CDR3nt: TGTGCCAGCAGCTCTCCCAGGGTTAGCAATCAGCCCCAGCATTTT

abundance: .
v_gene: TRBV20-1
d_gene: .
len: 11
j_gene: TRBJ1-1
CDR3aa: CSATKGTEAFF
CDR3nt: TGCAGTGCTACGAAGGGCACTGAAGCTTTCTTT

abundance: once
v_gene: TRBV27
d_gene: .
len: 15
j_gene: TRBJ1-5
CDR3aa: CAPPWAPRGNQPQHF
CDR3nt: TGTGCCCCCCCCTGGGCCCCGCGAGGAAATCAGCCCCAGCATTTT

abundance: .
v_gene: TRBV10-3
d_gene: TRBD2
len: 16
j_gene: TRBJ2-3
CDR3aa: CAISPGLAGGGDTQYF
CDR3nt: TGTGCCATCAGTCCGGGACTAGCGGGGGGAGGAGATACGCAGTATTTT

abundance: .
v_gene: TRBV7-8
d_gene: .
len: 13
j_gene: TRBJ1-5
CDR3aa: CASSLDGYQPQHF
CDR3nt: TGTGCCAGCAGCTTAGATGGGTACCAGCCCCAGCATTTT

abundance: .
v_gene: TRBV28
d_gene: .
len: 12
j_gene: TRBJ2-7
CDR3aa: CASRTPIHEQYF
CDR3nt: TGTGCCAGCAGAACCCCTATCCACGAGCAGTACTTC

abundance: .
v_gene: TRBV5-3
d_gene: .
len: 11
j_gene: TRBJ2-7
CDR3aa: CARSSPYEQYF
CDR3nt: TGTGCCAGAAGCTCGCCCTACGAGCAGTACTTC

abundance: .
v_gene: TRBV2
d_gene: .
len: 14
j_gene: TRBJ1-1
CDR3aa: CASSEEGPNTEAFF
CDR3nt: TGTGCCAGCAGTGAAGAGGGGCCGAACACTGAAGCTTTCTTT

abundance: .
v_gene: TRBV18
d_gene: TRBD1
len: 17
j_gene: TRBJ2-7
CDR3aa: CASSSQGGQGSGYEQYF
CDR3nt: TGTGCCAGCTCGTCCCAGGGGGGACAGGGGTCGGGATACGAGCAGTACTTC

abundance: .
v_gene: TRBV7-9
d_gene: TRBD1
len: 17
j_gene: TRBJ1-6
CDR3aa: CASSPGQGAFYNSPLHF
CDR3nt: TGTGCCAGCAGCCCCGGACAGGGGGCTTTCTATAATTCACCCCTCCACTTT

abundance: .
v_gene: TRBV10-2
d_gene: TRBD1
len: 17
j_gene: TRBJ1-2
CDR3aa: CASSENLRTGSNYGYTF
CDR3nt: TGCGCCAGCAGTGAGAATCTCCGGACAGGTTCTAACTATGGCTACACCTTC

abundance: once
v_gene: TRBV7-9
d_gene: .
len: 13
j_gene: TRBJ1-1
CDR3aa: CASSLTGNTEAFF
CDR3nt: TGTGCCAGCAGCTTAACAGGGAACACTGAAGCTTTCTTT

abundance: .
v_gene: TRBV10-2
d_gene: TRBD2
len: 13
j_gene: TRBJ2-7
CDR3aa: CASRLAGGYEQYF
CDR3nt: TGCGCCAGCAGACTAGCGGGGGGCTACGAGCAGTACTTC

abundance: .
v_gene: TRBV19
d_gene: TRBD1
len: 13
j_gene: TRBJ1-2
CDR3aa: CASRDTGVYGYTF
CDR3nt: TGTGCCAGTAGAGATACAGGGGTCTATGGCTACACCTTC

abundance: .
v_gene: TRBV7-2
d_gene: TRBD2
len: 14
j_gene: TRBJ2-7
CDR3aa: CASSLAAGGYEQYF
CDR3nt: TGTGCCAGCAGCTTAGCGGCGGGGGGTTACGAGCAGTACTTC

abundance: once
v_gene: TRBV6-1
d_gene: TRBD1
len: 14
j_gene: TRBJ2-7
CDR3aa: CASRPTGGAYEQYF
CDR3nt: TGTGCCAGCAGACCGACAGGGGGCGCGTACGAGCAGTACTTC

abundance: .
v_gene: TRBV20-1
d_gene: TRBD1
len: 16
j_gene: TRBJ2-3
CDR3aa: CSASSLDRGFTDTQYF
CDR3nt: TGCAGTGCTAGCTCTCTGGACAGGGGATTCACAGATACGCAGTATTTT

abundance: .
v_gene: TRBV6-2/TRBV6-3
d_gene: .
len: 16
j_gene: TRBJ1-5
CDR3aa: CASSYSLGAGNQPQHF
CDR3nt: TGTGCCAGCAGTTACTCTTTAGGGGCAGGGAATCAGCCCCAGCATTTT

abundance: few
v_gene: TRBV2
d_gene: .
len: 13
j_gene: TRBJ2-3
CDR3aa: CASISGSTDTQYF
CDR3nt: TGTGCCAGCATTAGCGGATCCACAGATACGCAGTATTTT

abundance: .
v_gene: TRBV7-2
d_gene: TRBD1
len: 15
j_gene: TRBJ1-2
CDR3aa: CASSPRQGVDYGYTF
CDR3nt: TGTGCCAGCAGCCCGAGACAGGGGGTAGACTATGGCTACACCTTC

abundance: .
v_gene: TRBV30
d_gene: TRBD1
len: 12
j_gene: TRBJ1-1
CDR3aa: CAWGDREAEAFF
CDR3nt: TGTGCCTGGGGTGACAGGGAGGCTGAAGCTTTCTTT

abundance: .
v_gene: TRBV2
d_gene: .
len: 13
j_gene: TRBJ1-1
CDR3aa: CASTRQLNTEAFF
CDR3nt: TGTGCCAGCACCAGACAGCTGAACACTGAAGCTTTCTTT

abundance: .
v_gene: TRBV12-3/TRBV12-4
d_gene: .
len: 13
j_gene: TRBJ1-5
CDR3aa: CASSLGGDQPQHF
CDR3nt: TGTGCCAGCAGCCTGGGGGGGGATCAGCCCCAGCATTTT

abundance: .
v_gene: TRBV27
d_gene: .
len: 14
j_gene: TRBJ2-7
CDR3aa: CASRRDSDSYEQYF
CDR3nt: TGTGCCAGCCGCCGGGACTCGGACTCCTACGAGCAGTACTTC

abundance: few
v_gene: TRBV7-9
d_gene: .
len: 13
j_gene: TRBJ1-2
CDR3aa: CASSLGGSRGYTF
CDR3nt: TGTGCCAGCAGCTTAGGGGGAAGCAGGGGCTACACCTTC